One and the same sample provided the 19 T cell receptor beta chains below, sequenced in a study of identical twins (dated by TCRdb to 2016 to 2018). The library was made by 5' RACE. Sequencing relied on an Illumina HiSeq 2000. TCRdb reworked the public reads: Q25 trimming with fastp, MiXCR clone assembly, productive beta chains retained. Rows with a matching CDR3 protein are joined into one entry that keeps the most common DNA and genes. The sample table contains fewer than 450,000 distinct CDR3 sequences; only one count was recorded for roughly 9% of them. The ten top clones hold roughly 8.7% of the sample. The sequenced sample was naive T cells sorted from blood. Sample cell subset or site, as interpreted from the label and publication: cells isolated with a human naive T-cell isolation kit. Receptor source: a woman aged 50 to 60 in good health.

As DNA, the CDR3 is TGCAGCGTCCGAAGGGGGGGCTACACCTTC. It yields the protein CSVRRGGYTF. The chain has TRBV29-1 and TRBJ1-2, with D tentatively TRBD1 (6 bases). Trimming cost V 6 bases and J 8 bases, with 10 bases left between them. CDR1 and CDR2 (germline): SQVTM, ANQGSEA. The CDR3 extends over 10 amino acids.

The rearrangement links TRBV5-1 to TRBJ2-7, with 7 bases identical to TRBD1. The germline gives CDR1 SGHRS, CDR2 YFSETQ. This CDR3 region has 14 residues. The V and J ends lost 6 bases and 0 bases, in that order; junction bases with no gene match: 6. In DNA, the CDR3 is TGCGCCAGCACCCAGACAGGGAGCTCCTACGAGCAGTACTTC. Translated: CASTQTGSSYEQYF.

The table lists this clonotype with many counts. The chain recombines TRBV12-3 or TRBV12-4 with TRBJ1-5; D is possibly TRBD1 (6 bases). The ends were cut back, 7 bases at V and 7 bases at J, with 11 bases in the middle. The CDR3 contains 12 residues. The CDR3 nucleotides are TGTGCCAGCAAATATGGGGGCCAGCCCCAGCATTTT. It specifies CASKYGGQPQHF.

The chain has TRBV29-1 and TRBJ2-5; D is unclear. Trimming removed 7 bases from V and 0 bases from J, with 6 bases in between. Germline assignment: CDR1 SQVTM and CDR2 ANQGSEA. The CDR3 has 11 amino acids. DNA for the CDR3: TGCAGCGCCCAATACCAAGAGACCCAGTACTTC. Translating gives CSAQYQETQYF.

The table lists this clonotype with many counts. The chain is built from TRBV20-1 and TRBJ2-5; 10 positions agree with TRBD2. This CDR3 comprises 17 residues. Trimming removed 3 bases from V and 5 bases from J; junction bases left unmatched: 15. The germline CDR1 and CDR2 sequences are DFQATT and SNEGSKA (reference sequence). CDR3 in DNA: TGCAGTGCTAGGGCACTAGCGGGAAAGGGAATGGGTGAGACCCAGTACTTC. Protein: CSARALAGKGMGETQYF.

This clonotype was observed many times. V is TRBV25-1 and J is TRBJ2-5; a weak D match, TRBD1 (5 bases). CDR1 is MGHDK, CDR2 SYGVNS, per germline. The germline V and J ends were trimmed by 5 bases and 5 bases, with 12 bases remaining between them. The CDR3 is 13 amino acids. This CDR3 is CASSYGARETQYF. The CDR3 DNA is TGTGCCAGCAGTTATGGGGCGAGGGAGACCCAGTACTTC.

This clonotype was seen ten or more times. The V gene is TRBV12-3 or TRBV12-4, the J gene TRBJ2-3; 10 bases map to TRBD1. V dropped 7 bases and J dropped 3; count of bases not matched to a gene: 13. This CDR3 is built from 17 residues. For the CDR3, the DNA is TGTGCCAGCAAAGCCGGGACAGGGGTTGATTCGACAGATACGCAGTATTTT. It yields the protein CASKAGTGVDSTDTQYF.

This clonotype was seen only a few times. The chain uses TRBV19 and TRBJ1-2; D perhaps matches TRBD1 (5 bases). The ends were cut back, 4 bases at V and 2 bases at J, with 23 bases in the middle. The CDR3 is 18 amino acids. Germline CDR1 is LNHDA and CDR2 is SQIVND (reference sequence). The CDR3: CASSRTGTTRNVNYGYTF. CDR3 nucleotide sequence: TGTGCCAGTAGTAGGACCGGGACCACAAGAAATGTCAACTATGGCTACACCTTC.

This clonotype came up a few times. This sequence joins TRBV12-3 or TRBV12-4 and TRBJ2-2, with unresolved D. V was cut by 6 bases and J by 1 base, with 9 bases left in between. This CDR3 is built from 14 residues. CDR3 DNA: TGTGCCAGCAGCGCTACGGTGAACACCGGGGAGCTGTTTTTT. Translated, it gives CASSATVNTGELFF.

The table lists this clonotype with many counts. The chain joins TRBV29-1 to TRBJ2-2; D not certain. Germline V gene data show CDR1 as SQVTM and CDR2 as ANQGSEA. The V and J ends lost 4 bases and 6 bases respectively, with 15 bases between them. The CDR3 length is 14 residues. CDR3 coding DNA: TGCAGCGTTGGGGCCAGCCGAACCGCCGGGGAGCTGTTTTTT. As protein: CSVGASRTAGELFF.

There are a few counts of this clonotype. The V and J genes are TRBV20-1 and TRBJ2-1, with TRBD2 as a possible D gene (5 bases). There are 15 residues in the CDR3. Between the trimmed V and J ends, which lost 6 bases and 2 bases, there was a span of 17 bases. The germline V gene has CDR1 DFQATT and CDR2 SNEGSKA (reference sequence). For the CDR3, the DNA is TGCAGTGCCAAACGGAGGCAGATCCCCTACAATGAGCAGTTCTTC. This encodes CSAKRRQIPYNEQFF.

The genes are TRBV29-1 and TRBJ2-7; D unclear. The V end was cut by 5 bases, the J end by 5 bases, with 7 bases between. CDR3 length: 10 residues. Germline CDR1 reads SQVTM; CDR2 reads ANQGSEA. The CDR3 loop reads CSVSVDEQYF. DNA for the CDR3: TGCAGCGTTAGCGTGGACGAGCAGTACTTC.

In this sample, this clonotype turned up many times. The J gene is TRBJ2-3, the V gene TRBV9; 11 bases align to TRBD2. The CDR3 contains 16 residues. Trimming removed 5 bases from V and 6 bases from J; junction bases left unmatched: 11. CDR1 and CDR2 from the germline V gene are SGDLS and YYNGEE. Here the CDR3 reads CASSPGLAGGSDTQYF. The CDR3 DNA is TGTGCCAGCAGTCCCGGGCTAGCGGGAGGTTCGGATACGCAGTATTTT.

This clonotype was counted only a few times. The CDR3 is CASIYGDWKNEQFF. DNA for the CDR3: TGTGCCAGCATTTACGGGGACTGGAAGAATGAGCAGTTCTTC. The chain combines TRBV2 with TRBJ2-1; the D gene is possibly TRBD2 (6 bases). Germline CDR1 and CDR2: SNHLY and FYNNEI. Deletions cut 7 bases from V and 7 bases from J, with 17 bases between. CDR3 length equals 14 residues.

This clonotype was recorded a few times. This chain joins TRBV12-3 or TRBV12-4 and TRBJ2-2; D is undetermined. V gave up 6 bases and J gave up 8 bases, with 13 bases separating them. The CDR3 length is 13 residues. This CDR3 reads CASSPGPGGELFF. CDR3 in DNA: TGTGCCAGCAGCCCCGGCCCGGGTGGGGAGCTGTTTTTT.

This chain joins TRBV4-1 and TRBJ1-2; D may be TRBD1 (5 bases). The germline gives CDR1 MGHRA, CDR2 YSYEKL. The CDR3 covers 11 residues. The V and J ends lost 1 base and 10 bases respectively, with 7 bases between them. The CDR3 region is CASSQAGTYTF. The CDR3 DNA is TGCGCCAGCAGCCAAGCAGGGACCTACACCTTC.

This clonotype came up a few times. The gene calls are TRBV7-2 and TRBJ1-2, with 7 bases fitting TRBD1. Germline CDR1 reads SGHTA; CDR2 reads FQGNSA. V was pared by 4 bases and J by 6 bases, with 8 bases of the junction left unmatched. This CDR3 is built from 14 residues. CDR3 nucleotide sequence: TGTGCCAGCAGCTCCACCGACAGGGCTCATGGCTACACCTTC. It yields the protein CASSSTDRAHGYTF. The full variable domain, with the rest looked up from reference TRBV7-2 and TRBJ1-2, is GAGVSQSPSNKVTEKGKDVELRCDPISGHTALYWYRQSLGQGLEFLIYFQGNSAPDKSGLPSDRFSAERTGGSVSTLTIQRTQQEDSAVYLCASSSTDRAHGYTFGSGTRLTVV.

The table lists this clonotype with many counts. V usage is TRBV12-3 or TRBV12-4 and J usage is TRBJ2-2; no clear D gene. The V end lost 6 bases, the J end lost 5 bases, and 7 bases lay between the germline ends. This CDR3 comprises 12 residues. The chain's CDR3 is CASSVWTGELFF. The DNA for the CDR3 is TGTGCCAGCAGCGTATGGACCGGGGAGCTGTTTTTT.

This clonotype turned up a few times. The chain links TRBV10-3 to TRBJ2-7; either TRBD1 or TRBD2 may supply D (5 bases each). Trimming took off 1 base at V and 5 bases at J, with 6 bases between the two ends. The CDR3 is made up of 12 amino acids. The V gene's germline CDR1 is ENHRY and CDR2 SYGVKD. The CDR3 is CAISELGDEQYV. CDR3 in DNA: TGTGCCATCAGTGAGTTGGGGGACGAGCAGTACGTC.